These T cell receptor beta chains were read from a single sample in a study of shared clonotypes between healthy human individuals. This table comes from immunoSEQ multiplex PCR, and its TCRdb copy is limited to in-frame clones, with some not included. The table includes around 2.3 million clones, approximately 94% detected once. The sequencing sample was made of naive CD4+ T cells sorted from blood. The receptors come from a young man in good health. The CDR3 runs from the conserved cysteine through the conserved F or W. The order of the fields is J gene, V gene, D gene, CDR3 DNA, CDR3 protein. D genes are given only for firm matches.

J gene: TRBJ2-5
V gene: TRBV18
D gene: -
CDR3 DNA: TGTGCCAGCTCACCACGAGGGGCTCAAGAGACCCAGTACTTC
CDR3 protein: CASSPRGAQETQYF

J gene: TRBJ2-7
V gene: TRBV6-1
D gene: TRBD1
CDR3 DNA: TGTGCCAGCAGTGGACAGGACAGGGGGACCTACGAGCAGTACTTC
CDR3 protein: CASSGQDRGTYEQYF

J gene: TRBJ1-5
V gene: TRBV18
D gene: -
CDR3 DNA: TGTGCCAGCTCACCCCTAGAGGCACGAGGCGGCAATCAGCCCCAGCATTTT
CDR3 protein: CASSPLEARGGNQPQHF

J gene: TRBJ2-7
V gene: TRBV5-1
D gene: -
CDR3 DNA: TGCGCCAGCAGCTTGTCCGAGGGCAGGGGGGAGTACGAGCAGTACTTC
CDR3 protein: CASSLSEGRGEYEQYF

J gene: TRBJ2-1
V gene: TRBV5-1
D gene: -
CDR3 DNA: TGCGCCAGCAGCCAAACCGGGACGGATTACAATGAGCAGTTCTTC
CDR3 protein: CASSQTGTDYNEQFF

J gene: TRBJ1-4
V gene: TRBV6-5
D gene: -
CDR3 DNA: TGTGCCAGCACCCCGGGAGGGACTAATGAAAAACTGTTTTTT
CDR3 protein: CASTPGGTNEKLFF

J gene: TRBJ2-7
V gene: TRBV4-3
D gene: -
CDR3 DNA: TGCGCCAGCAGCCAAGAGGGGGTATCTTGGGACGAGCAGTACTTC
CDR3 protein: CASSQEGVSWDEQYF

J gene: TRBJ2-2
V gene: TRBV5-4
D gene: -
CDR3 DNA: TGTGCCAGCAGCCATGGGTATAGATGGGGGGAACCGAACACCGGGGAGCTGTTTTTT
CDR3 protein: CASSHGYRWGEPNTGELFF

J gene: TRBJ2-5
V gene: TRBV7-9
D gene: -
CDR3 DNA: TGTGCCAGCATCAGAGGATTAGCGGAGACCCAGTACTTC
CDR3 protein: CASIRGLAETQYF

J gene: TRBJ1-2
V gene: TRBV25-1
D gene: -
CDR3 DNA: TGTGCCAGCCAAGTTAACTATGGCTACACCTTC
CDR3 protein: CASQVNYGYTF

J gene: TRBJ2-7
V gene: TRBV29-1
D gene: -
CDR3 DNA: TGCAGCGTTGACATTTCGGGCACCCTACGCGAGCAGTACTTC
CDR3 protein: CSVDISGTLREQYF

J gene: TRBJ1-1
V gene: TRBV7-9
D gene: -
CDR3 DNA: TGTGCCAGCAGCCCAGACTTAGCTAACACTGAAGCTTTCTTT
CDR3 protein: CASSPDLANTEAFF

J gene: TRBJ1-2
V gene: TRBV18
D gene: -
CDR3 DNA: TGTGCCAGCTCATTTGGGGCAGGGTCTACCGCTAACTATGGCTACACCTTC
CDR3 protein: CASSFGAGSTANYGYTF

J gene: TRBJ1-2
V gene: TRBV19
D gene: -
CDR3 DNA: TGTGCCAGCGCACCCGCCGGGAGCGGAATAAACTATGGCTACACCTTC
CDR3 protein: CASAPAGSGINYGYTF

J gene: TRBJ2-7
V gene: TRBV5-8
D gene: -
CDR3 DNA: TGTGCCAGCAGCAGGAACCCACCGGGAACTGCCGACGAGCAGTACTTC
CDR3 protein: CASSRNPPGTADEQYF

J gene: TRBJ2-6
V gene: TRBV7-9
D gene: -
CDR3 DNA: TGTGCCAGCAGCTTAGGACAGCCAACAGCGGGGGCCAACGTCCTGACTTTC
CDR3 protein: CASSLGQPTAGANVLTF

J gene: TRBJ2-7
V gene: TRBV30
D gene: -
CDR3 DNA: TGTGCCTCGACCCAAGGTCCGACCTACGAGCAGTACTTC
CDR3 protein: CASTQGPTYEQYF

J gene: TRBJ1-6
V gene: TRBV5-6
D gene: -
CDR3 DNA: TGTGCCAGCAGCTTGGGGACAGTTTATTCACCCCTCCACTTT
CDR3 protein: CASSLGTVYSPLHF

J gene: TRBJ2-1
V gene: TRBV7-9
D gene: -
CDR3 DNA: TGTGCCAGCAGCTTAGCCCGGGGCTCCTACAATGAGCAGTTCTTC
CDR3 protein: CASSLARGSYNEQFF

J gene: TRBJ1-4
V gene: TRBV4-1
D gene: -
CDR3 DNA: TGCGCCAGCAGCCAACAGCTTCTTGAAAAACTGTTTTTT
CDR3 protein: CASSQQLLEKLFF

J gene: TRBJ1-1
V gene: TRBV5-1
D gene: -
CDR3 DNA: TGCGCCAGCAGCTTTTTAGCCACAGAGAACACTGAAGCTTTCTTT
CDR3 protein: CASSFLATENTEAFF

J gene: TRBJ1-2
V gene: TRBV6-5
D gene: -
CDR3 DNA: TGTGCCAGCACCCCTCTCCAGGGGAATGGCTACACCTTC
CDR3 protein: CASTPLQGNGYTF

J gene: TRBJ2-2
V gene: TRBV4-2
D gene: TRBD1
CDR3 DNA: TGTGCCAGCAGCCAACGACAGGGTTACCCCGGGGAGCTGTTTTTT
CDR3 protein: CASSQRQGYPGELFF

J gene: TRBJ2-5
V gene: TRBV19
D gene: TRBD2
CDR3 DNA: TGTGCCAGTAGTATCCTCGGGGTAGCGGGGGGACAAGAGACCCAGTACTTC
CDR3 protein: CASSILGVAGGQETQYF